This passage covers 28 T cell receptor beta chains from one sample sequenced in a study of cytomegalovirus exposure and HLA in healthy donors. Produced via immunoSEQ multiplex PCR; TCRdb's table is partial and in-frame only. The top ten hold about a tenth of the sample, which has around 160,000 clones, approximately 84% seen once. The sequenced sample consisted of PBMCs. The receptors were gathered from a man in his thirties or forties in good health and CMV-seropositive.

The chain combines TRBV19 with TRBJ2-7; 7 bases fit TRBD1. Germline-derived CDR1 and CDR2 are LNHDA and SQIVND (reference sequence). The CDR3 is made up of 14 amino acids. V lost 1 base to trimming and J lost 3 bases; unmatched junction nucleotides: 3. The CDR3 sequence: CASSIVWDSYEQYF. The CDR3 nucleotides are TGTGCCAGTAGTATAGTATGGGACAGCTACGAGCAGTACTTC.

The V and J genes are TRBV5-4 and TRBJ2-1; possibly TRBD2 for D (6 bases). The germline V gene has CDR1 SGHNT and CDR2 YYREEE (reference sequence). V was pared by 5 bases and J by 10 bases, with 16 bases between. The CDR3 length is 13 residues. This CDR3 is CASSLGGKGEQFF. The CDR3 DNA sequence: TGTGCCAGCAGTCTTGGAGGGAAGGGCGAGCAGTTCTTC.

The CDR3 is CASSVEATDQGEAFF. The CDR3 nucleotides read TGTGCCAGCAGCGTAGAGGCGACAGACCAAGGTGAAGCTTTCTTT. V gene TRBV9 combines with J gene TRBJ1-1; weak D call: TRBD1 (5 bases). The CDR3 length is 15 residues. Trimming took 0 bases from V and 7 from J, leaving 16 bases between them. The V gene's germline CDR1 is SGDLS and CDR2 YYNGEE.

V and J are TRBV7-2 and TRBJ1-6; D ambiguous. V was cut by 1 base and J by 7 bases, with 11 bases left in between. From germline, CDR1 is SGHTA and CDR2 FQGNSA. CDR3 length: 15 amino acids. CDR3 nucleotides: TGTGCCAGCAGCTTAGAGGAGGGATGGAATTCACCCCTCCACTTT. Translated: CASSLEEGWNSPLHF.

This chain uses TRBV10-3 with TRBJ2-1, with D perhaps TRBD2 (6 bases). Germline-derived CDR1 and CDR2 are ENHRY and SYGVKD. This CDR3 is 14 amino acids long. With 2 bases removed from V and 5 bases from J, the gap between germline ends came to 10 bases. CDR3 in DNA: TGTGCCATCAGTGAGAAGGGACTCGACAATGAGCAGTTCTTC. This translates into CAISEKGLDNEQFF.

The V and J genes are TRBV2 and TRBJ1-1; perhaps TRBD1 as D (6 bases). The germline CDR1 and CDR2 sequences are SNHLY and FYNNEI. This CDR3 comprises 13 residues. V was pared by 6 bases and J by 6 bases, with 14 bases between. This CDR3 reads CASRGTRQAEAFF. In nucleotides, the CDR3 is TGTGCCAGCAGGGGAACTCGACAGGCTGAAGCTTTCTTT.

The rearrangement uses TRBV19 and TRBJ2-3, with TRBD1 matching over 11 bases. Trimming cost V 5 bases and J 5 bases; bases outside gene matches: 9. From germline, CDR1 is LNHDA and CDR2 SQIVND (reference sequence). The CDR3 has 16 amino acids. The DNA for the CDR3 is TGTGCCAGTAGTCTATACAGGACAGGGGGCAAAGATACGCAGTATTTT. This translates into CASSLYRTGGKDTQYF. The variable domain in full, completed from reference TRBV19 and TRBJ2-3, reads DGGITQSPKYLFRKEGQNVTLSCEQNLNHDAMYWYRQDPGQGLRLIYYSQIVNDFQKGDIAEGYSVSREKKESFPLTVTSAQKNPTAFYLCASSLYRTGGKDTQYFGPGTRLTVL.

The chain employs TRBV19 and TRBJ1-6, with 10 positions matching TRBD1. Germline CDR1 and CDR2: LNHDA and SQIVND (reference sequence). This CDR3 has 13 residues. V was clipped by 11 bases and J by 7 bases; unmatched bases: 5. The CDR3 is CACQGQGNSPLHF. In nucleotides, the CDR3 is TGTGCCTGCCAGGGACAGGGGAATTCACCCCTCCACTTT.

The J gene is TRBJ2-7, the V gene TRBV21-1; the table's D call TRBD1 went unverified against the DNA. TRBV21-1 represents a pseudogene. The CDR3 is made up of 11 amino acids. The CDR3 DNA reads TGTGCCAGCAGCGCCAGGGGGGAGCAGTACTTC. This encodes CASSARGEQYF.

This rearrangement joins TRBV7-2 to TRBJ1-6; no firm D call. CDR1 and CDR2 from the germline V gene are SGHTA and FQGNSA. The CDR3 length is 13 residues. V was shortened by 5 bases and J by 9 bases, with 11 bases between the two germline ends. The CDR3 DNA reads TGTGCCAGCAGCCCGGGAATGGGTTCACCCCTCCACTTT. This encodes CASSPGMGSPLHF.

By sample fraction, this clone is large. The CDR3 sequence is CASSIGIETQYF. CDR3 in DNA: TGTGCCAGCAGCATCGGGATTGAGACCCAGTACTTC. This sequence joins TRBV5-4 and TRBJ2-5; a possible D gene is TRBD2 (5 bases). Germline lookup yields CDR1 SGHNT and CDR2 YYREEE (reference sequence). Trimming stripped 4 bases from V and 5 bases from J, with 9 bases between. CDR3 size: 12 residues.

This clone was seen only a few times. V is TRBV11-2 and J is TRBJ2-1; the match to TRBD2 covers 10 bases. After removal of 9 bases from V and 6 bases from J, the junction contained 8 bases not matched to a gene. CDR3 length equals 14 residues. Per the germline V gene, CDR1 is SGHAT and CDR2 is FQNNGV. CDR3 loop: CASHQRGGFNEQFF. The CDR3 bases are TGTGCCAGTCATCAGCGGGGGGGCTTCAATGAGCAGTTCTTC.

The chain joins TRBV7-9 to TRBJ2-5; 9 nucleotides align to TRBD2. This CDR3 contains 19 residues. Trimming cost V 7 bases and J 3 bases; bases outside gene matches: 21. Germline CDR1 and CDR2: SEHNR and FQNEAQ (reference sequence). The DNA for the CDR3 is TGTGCCAGCACCAACATTTTCGGGAGACTAGCGGATACTAAAGAGACCCAGTACTTC. This gives the protein CASTNIFGRLADTKETQYF.

The rearrangement joins TRBV7-9 to TRBJ2-7; 11 nucleotides align to TRBD2. Unmatched junction bases numbered 7, after V lost 4 bases and J lost 2 bases. The CDR3 length is 16 residues. The germline CDR1 and CDR2 sequences are SEHNR and FQNEAQ (reference sequence). CDR3 in DNA: TGTGCCAGCAGCTCCTCTAGCGGGAGGAGGCCCTACGAGCAGTACTTC. Its protein is CASSSSSGRRPYEQYF.

V is TRBV9 and J is TRBJ2-2; D unclear. The CDR3 is 13 residues long. Trimming pared 3 bases from V and 4 bases from J, leaving 7 bases between. Germline V gives CDR1 SGDLS, CDR2 YYNGEE. The CDR3 loop is CASSALATGELFF. In DNA, the CDR3 is TGTGCCAGCAGCGCATTGGCCACCGGGGAGCTGTTTTTT.

The chain employs TRBV7-9 and TRBJ1-3, with 7 bases matching TRBD1. Trimming removed 5 bases from V and 4 bases from J; junction bases left unmatched: 2. CDR3 size: 13 residues. Per the germline V gene, CDR1 is SEHNR and CDR2 is FQNEAQ (reference sequence). The CDR3 DNA sequence: TGTGCCAGCAGCCAGACAGGGGGAAACACCATATATTTT. Translation: CASSQTGGNTIYF.

This rearrangement joins TRBV6-5 to TRBJ2-7, with 9 bases lining up with TRBD1. CDR3 length equals 13 residues. Germline trimming cut 3 bases from V and 6 bases from J; bases unmatched to any gene: 3. In germline, CDR1 is MNHEY, CDR2 SVGAGI. DNA of the CDR3: TGTGCCAGCAGTTATACAGGGGGCTCCGAGCAGTACTTC. This translates into CASSYTGGSEQYF.

This clone has just a few counts. The chain is built from TRBV7-9 and TRBJ1-5; 7 nucleotides match TRBD1. Germline trimming cut 5 bases from V and 6 bases from J; bases unmatched to any gene: 7. Looked up from germline, CDR1 is SEHNR and CDR2 is FQNEAQ (reference sequence). The CDR3 runs 14 residues. The CDR3 loop is CASSGRQGFQPQHF. In DNA, the CDR3 is TGTGCCAGCAGCGGCCGACAGGGTTTTCAGCCCCAGCATTTT.

This chain uses TRBV10-3 with TRBJ1-1; possibly TRBD1 for D (6 bases). CDR1 is ENHRY, CDR2 SYGVKD, per germline. There are 12 residues in the CDR3. CDR3 loop: CLSLGQNTEAFF. CDR3 DNA sequence: TGTCTCTCCCTGGGACAGAACACTGAAGCTTTCTTT.

V usage is TRBV30 and J usage is TRBJ2-5; 9 bases are a match to TRBD1. This CDR3 region has 15 residues. Germline trimming cut 2 bases from V and 6 bases from J; bases unmatched to any gene: 10. Per germline, CDR1 GTSNPN and CDR2 SVGIG (reference sequence). For the CDR3, the DNA is TGTGCCTGGAGTCCCCTACAGGGGGCGCGGCAGACCCAGTACTTC. Its protein product is CAWSPLQGARQTQYF.

The chain recombines TRBV15 with TRBJ1-1; perhaps TRBD1 as D (5 bases). The CDR3 consists of 15 residues. Germline lookup yields CDR1 LNHNV and CDR2 YYDKDF (reference sequence). Trimming removed 0 bases from V and 6 bases from J, with 14 bases in between. In DNA form, the CDR3 reads TGTGCCACCAGCAGAGAGTGGGGCAGTGAGCCTGAAGCTTTCTTT. Its protein product is CATSREWGSEPEAFF.

This clone has only a few counts. The chain joins TRBV5-1 to TRBJ1-2; D not resolved. Trimming pared 4 bases from V and 5 bases from J, leaving 15 bases between. Germline lookup yields CDR1 SGHRS and CDR2 YFSETQ. CDR3 length: 14 residues. CDR3 amino acids: CASSVDPTSYGYTF. The DNA of the CDR3 is TGCGCCAGCAGCGTGGACCCGACTAGTTATGGCTACACCTTC.

This chain uses TRBV7-8 with TRBJ1-1, with TRBD1 matching over 7 bases. The V gene's germline CDR1 is SGHVS and CDR2 FQNEAQ. The CDR3 spans 15 residues. Unmatched junction bases numbered 7, after V lost 5 bases and J lost 1 base. DNA for the CDR3: TGTGCCAGCAGCGAACAGGGGAGCCCGAACACTGAAGCTTTCTTT. Translated, it gives CASSEQGSPNTEAFF.

The chain has TRBV7-2 and TRBJ1-2, with TRBD1 matching over 7 bases. Trimming removed 3 bases from V and 1 base from J; junction bases left unmatched: 5. Germline V lookup: CDR1 SGHTA, CDR2 FQGNSA. The CDR3 contains 15 residues. Written as DNA, the CDR3 is TGTGCCAGCAGCTTGAACGGACAGGTTAACTATGGCTACACCTTC. Translating it yields CASSLNGQVNYGYTF.

The rearrangement links TRBV30 to TRBJ1-1, with TRBD1 identical over 10 bases. The CDR3 contains 14 residues. J gave up 5 bases and V 3 bases, and 6 bases lay outside the gene matches. Germline CDR1 is GTSNPN and CDR2 is SVGIG (reference sequence). CDR3 sequence (DNA): TGTGCCTGGAGCTTTGGACAGGGGGAAACTGAAGCTTTCTTT. Its protein product is CAWSFGQGETEAFF.

The gene calls are TRBV10-3 and TRBJ2-1; TRBD1 agrees at 7 bases. This CDR3 region has 14 residues. From germline, CDR1 is ENHRY and CDR2 SYGVKD. V shed 7 bases and J 9 bases; nucleotides not matched to a gene: 12. The DNA of the CDR3 is TGTGCCATCAAAGACCAAGGACAGGCGGGTGAGCAGTTCTTC. It codes for CAIKDQGQAGEQFF.

The chain links TRBV4-3 to TRBJ2-2, with a tentative D call TRBD2 (6 bases). Trimming stripped 0 bases from V and 2 bases from J, with 10 bases between. The CDR3 consists of 16 residues. Germline values: CDR1 LGHNA, CDR2 YSLEER. In nucleotides, the CDR3 is TGCGCCAGCAGCCAAGAGGTGGGACTTAACACCGGGGAGCTGTTTTTT. This codes for CASSQEVGLNTGELFF.

The table lists this clone with a count of one. The rearrangement links TRBV5-1 to TRBJ1-3; 8 positions agree with TRBD1. From germline, CDR1 is SGHRS and CDR2 YFSETQ. The CDR3 is made up of 15 amino acids. Germline trimming cut 0 bases from V and 6 bases from J; bases unmatched to any gene: 5. CDR3 bases: TGCGCCAGCAGCTTGGCGGGGGACAGGTCAAACACCATATATTTT. It translates to CASSLAGDRSNTIYF. Drawing the rest from reference TRBV5-1 and TRBJ1-3, the complete variable domain is KAGVTQTPRYLIKTRGQQVTLSCSPISGHRSVSWYQQTPGQGLQFLFEYFSETQRNKGNFPGRFSGRQFSNSRSEMNVSTLELGDSALYLCASSLAGDRSNTIYFGEGSWLTVV.